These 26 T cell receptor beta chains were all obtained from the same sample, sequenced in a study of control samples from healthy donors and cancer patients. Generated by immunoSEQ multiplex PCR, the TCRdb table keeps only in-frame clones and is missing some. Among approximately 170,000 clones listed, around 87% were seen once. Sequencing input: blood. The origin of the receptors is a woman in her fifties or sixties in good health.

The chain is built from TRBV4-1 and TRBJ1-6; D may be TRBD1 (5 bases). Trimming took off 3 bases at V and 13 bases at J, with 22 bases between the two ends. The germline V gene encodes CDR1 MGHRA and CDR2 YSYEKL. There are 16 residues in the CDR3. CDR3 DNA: TGCGCCAGCAGCCAGGGGGAGGGGATCAGTGCGGCGCCCCTCCACTTT. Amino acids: CASSQGEGISAAPLHF.

The CDR3 region is CASSSSYPSANYGYTF. The CDR3 region has the DNA TGTGCCAGCAGTTCCTCTTATCCCTCGGCGAACTATGGCTACACCTTC. V usage is TRBV6-2 or TRBV6-3 and J usage is TRBJ1-2; no reliable D call. Germline V gene sequence: CDR1 MNHEY, CDR2 SVGEGT. V gave up 4 bases and J gave up 2 bases, with 17 bases separating them. This CDR3 spans 16 amino acids.

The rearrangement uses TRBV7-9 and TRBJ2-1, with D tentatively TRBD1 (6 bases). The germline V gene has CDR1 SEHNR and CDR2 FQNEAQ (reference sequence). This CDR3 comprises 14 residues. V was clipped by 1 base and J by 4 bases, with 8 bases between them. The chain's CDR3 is CASSLGGLYNEQFF. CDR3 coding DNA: TGTGCCAGCAGCTTAGGGGGGCTTTACAATGAGCAGTTCTTC.

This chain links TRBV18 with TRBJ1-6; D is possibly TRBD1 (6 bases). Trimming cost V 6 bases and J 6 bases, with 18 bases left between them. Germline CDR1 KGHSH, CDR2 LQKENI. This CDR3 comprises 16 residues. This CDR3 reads CASSTRAGARNSPLHF. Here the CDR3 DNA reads TGTGCCAGCTCGACCCGAGCAGGGGCGCGTAATTCACCCCTCCACTTT.

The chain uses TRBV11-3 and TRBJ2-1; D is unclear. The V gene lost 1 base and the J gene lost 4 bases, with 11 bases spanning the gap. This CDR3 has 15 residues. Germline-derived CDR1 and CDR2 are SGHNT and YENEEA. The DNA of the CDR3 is TGTGCCAGCAGCTTAGCCACCTCCGGGTACAATGAGCAGTTCTTC. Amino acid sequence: CASSLATSGYNEQFF.

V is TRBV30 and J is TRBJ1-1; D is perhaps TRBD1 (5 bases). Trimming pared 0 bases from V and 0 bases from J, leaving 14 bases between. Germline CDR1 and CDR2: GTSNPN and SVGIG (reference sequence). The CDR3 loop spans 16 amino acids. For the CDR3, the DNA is TGTGCCTGGAGTGTAAGTACAGGTTGGATGAACACTGAAGCTTTCTTT. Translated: CAWSVSTGWMNTEAFF.

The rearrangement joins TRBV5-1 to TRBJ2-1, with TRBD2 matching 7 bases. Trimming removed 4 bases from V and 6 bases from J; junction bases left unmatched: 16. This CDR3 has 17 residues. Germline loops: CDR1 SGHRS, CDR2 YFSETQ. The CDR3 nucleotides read TGCGCCAGCAGCCCCGCGAGGACTAGGCTGTACGGCAATGAGCAGTTCTTC. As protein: CASSPARTRLYGNEQFF.

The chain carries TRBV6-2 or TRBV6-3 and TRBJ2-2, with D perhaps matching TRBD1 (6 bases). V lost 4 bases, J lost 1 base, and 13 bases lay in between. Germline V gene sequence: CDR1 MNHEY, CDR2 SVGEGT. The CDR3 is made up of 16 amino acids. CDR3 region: CASSFDRRLNTGELFF. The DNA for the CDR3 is TGTGCCAGCAGTTTTGACAGGCGCCTGAACACCGGGGAGCTGTTTTTT.

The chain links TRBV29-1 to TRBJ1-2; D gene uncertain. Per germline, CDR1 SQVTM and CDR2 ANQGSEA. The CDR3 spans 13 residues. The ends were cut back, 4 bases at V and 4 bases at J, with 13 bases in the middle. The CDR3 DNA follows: TGCAGCGTTGTTGCGGGGTTCGGCTATGGCTACACCTTC. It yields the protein CSVVAGFGYGYTF.

The DNA for the CDR3 is TGTGCCAGCAACCCACAGGGTAGGAGGACTGAAGCTTTCTTT. Translating it yields CASNPQGRRTEAFF. J is TRBJ1-1 and V is TRBV2, with D perhaps TRBD1 (6 bases). Germline V gene data show CDR1 as SNHLY and CDR2 as FYNNEI. Trimming left V 7 bases short and J 5 bases short, with 17 bases between. The CDR3 consists of 14 residues.

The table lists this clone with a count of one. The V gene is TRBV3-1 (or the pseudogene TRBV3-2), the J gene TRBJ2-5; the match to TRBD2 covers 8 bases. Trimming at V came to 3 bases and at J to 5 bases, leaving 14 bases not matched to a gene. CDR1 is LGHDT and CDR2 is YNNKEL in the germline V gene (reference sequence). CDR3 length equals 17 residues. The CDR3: CASSQASGPQGVETQYF. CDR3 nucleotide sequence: TGTGCCAGCAGCCAGGCTAGCGGGCCCCAGGGAGTGGAGACCCAGTACTTC.

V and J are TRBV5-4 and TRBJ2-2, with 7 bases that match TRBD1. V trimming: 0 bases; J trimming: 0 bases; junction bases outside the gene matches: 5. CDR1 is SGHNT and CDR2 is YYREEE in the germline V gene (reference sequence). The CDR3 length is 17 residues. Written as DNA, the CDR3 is TGTGCCAGCAGCTTGGCCCGGGACAGTACGAACACCGGGGAGCTGTTTTTT. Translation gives CASSLARDSTNTGELFF.

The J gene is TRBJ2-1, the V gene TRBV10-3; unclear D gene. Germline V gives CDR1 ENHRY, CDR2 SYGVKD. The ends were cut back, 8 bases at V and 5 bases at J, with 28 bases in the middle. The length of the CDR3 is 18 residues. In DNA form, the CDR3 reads TGTGCCATCCTCCCGGTGAGACGGCATCCCGAAGAGCACAATGAGCAGTTCTTC. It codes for CAILPVRRHPEEHNEQFF.

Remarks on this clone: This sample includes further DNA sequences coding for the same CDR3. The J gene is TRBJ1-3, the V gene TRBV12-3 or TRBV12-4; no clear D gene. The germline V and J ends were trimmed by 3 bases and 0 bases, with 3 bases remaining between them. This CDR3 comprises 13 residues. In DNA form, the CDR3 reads TGTGCCAGCAGTTTCGTCTCTGGAAACACCATATATTTT. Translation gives CASSFVSGNTIYF.

The CDR3 loop is CATSDSTRRELGDEQFF. For the CDR3, the DNA is TGTGCCACCAGTGATTCCACCCGTCGGGAGTTGGGCGATGAGCAGTTCTTC. The chain recombines TRBV24-1 with TRBJ2-1; D is perhaps TRBD2 (6 bases). V was trimmed by 2 bases and J by 8 bases, leaving 21 bases between them. The CDR3 has 17 amino acids. Germline CDR1 and CDR2: KGHDR and SFDVKD.

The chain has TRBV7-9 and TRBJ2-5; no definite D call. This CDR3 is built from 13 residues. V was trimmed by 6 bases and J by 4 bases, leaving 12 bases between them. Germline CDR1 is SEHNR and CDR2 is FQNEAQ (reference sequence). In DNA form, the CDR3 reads TGTGCCAGCAGAATCCCGGGCCCAGAGACCCAGTACTTC. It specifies CASRIPGPETQYF.

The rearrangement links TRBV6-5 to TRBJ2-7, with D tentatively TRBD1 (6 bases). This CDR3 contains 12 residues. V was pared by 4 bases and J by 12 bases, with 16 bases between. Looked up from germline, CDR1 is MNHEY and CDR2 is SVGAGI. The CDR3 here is CASSSRDRTVYF. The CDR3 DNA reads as TGTGCCAGCAGTTCTAGAGACAGGACTGTGTACTTC.

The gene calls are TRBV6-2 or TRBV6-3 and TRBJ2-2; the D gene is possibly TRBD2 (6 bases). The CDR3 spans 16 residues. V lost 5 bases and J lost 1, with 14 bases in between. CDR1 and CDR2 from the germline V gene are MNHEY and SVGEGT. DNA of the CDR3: TGTGCCAGCAGTGCGGGACTGACCCAGAACACCGGGGAGCTGTTTTTT. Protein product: CASSAGLTQNTGELFF.

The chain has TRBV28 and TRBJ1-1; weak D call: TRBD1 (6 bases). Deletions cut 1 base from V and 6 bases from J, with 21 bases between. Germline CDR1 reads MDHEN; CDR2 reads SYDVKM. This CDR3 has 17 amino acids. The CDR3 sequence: CASSLFGRGRGKAEAFF. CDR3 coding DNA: TGTGCCAGCAGTTTATTCGGCAGGGGAAGGGGGAAGGCTGAAGCTTTCTTT.

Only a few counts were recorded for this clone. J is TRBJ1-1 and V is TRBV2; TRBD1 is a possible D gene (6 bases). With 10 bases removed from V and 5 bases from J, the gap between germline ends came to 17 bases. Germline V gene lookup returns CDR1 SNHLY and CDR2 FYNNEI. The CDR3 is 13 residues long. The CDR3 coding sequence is TGTGCCACCGCGCGGGGGCTAAGGACTGAAGCTTTCTTT. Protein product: CATARGLRTEAFF.

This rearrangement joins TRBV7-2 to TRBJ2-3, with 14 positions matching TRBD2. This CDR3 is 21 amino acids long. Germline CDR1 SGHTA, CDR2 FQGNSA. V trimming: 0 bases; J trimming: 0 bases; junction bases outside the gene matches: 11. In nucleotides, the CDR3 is TGTGCCAGCAGCTTAGCACTTCGACTAGCGGGAGGGCTTATTAGCACAGATACGCAGTATTTT. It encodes CASSLALRLAGGLISTDTQYF.

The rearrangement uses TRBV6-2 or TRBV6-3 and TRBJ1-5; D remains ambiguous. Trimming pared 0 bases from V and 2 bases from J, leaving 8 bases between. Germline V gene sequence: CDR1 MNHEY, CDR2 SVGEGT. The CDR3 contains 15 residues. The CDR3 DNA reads TGTGCCAGCAGTTACTCGCCGCATGGCAATCAGCCCCAGCATTTT. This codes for CASSYSPHGNQPQHF.

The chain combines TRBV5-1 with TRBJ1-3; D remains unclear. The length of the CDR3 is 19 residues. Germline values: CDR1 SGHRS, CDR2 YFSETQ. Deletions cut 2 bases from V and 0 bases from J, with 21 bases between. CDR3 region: CASSLSVAGSLSSGNTIYF. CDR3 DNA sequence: TGCGCCAGCAGCTTAAGTGTGGCAGGCAGTCTGAGCTCTGGAAACACCATATATTTT. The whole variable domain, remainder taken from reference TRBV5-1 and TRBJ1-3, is KAGVTQTPRYLIKTRGQQVTLSCSPISGHRSVSWYQQTPGQGLQFLFEYFSETQRNKGNFPGRFSGRQFSNSRSEMNVSTLELGDSALYLCASSLSVAGSLSSGNTIYFGEGSWLTVV.

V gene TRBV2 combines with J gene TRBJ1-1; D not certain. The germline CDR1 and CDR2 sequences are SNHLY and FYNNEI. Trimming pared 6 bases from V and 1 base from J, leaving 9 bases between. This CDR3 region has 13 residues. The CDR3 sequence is CASRGSGNTEAFF. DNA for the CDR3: TGTGCCAGCAGAGGATCGGGGAACACTGAAGCTTTCTTT.

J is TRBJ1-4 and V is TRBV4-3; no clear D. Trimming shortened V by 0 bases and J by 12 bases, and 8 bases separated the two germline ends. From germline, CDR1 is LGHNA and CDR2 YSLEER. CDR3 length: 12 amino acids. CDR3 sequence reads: CASSQDWGELFF. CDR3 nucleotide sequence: TGCGCCAGCAGCCAAGATTGGGGAGAACTGTTTTTT.

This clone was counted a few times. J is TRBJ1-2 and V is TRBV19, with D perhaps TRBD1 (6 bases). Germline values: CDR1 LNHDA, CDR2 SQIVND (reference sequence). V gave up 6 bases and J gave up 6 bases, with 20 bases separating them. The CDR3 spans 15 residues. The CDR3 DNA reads TGTGCCAGTAGGAGAGGGGACAAACCATTTCATGGCTACACCTTC. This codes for CASRRGDKPFHGYTF.